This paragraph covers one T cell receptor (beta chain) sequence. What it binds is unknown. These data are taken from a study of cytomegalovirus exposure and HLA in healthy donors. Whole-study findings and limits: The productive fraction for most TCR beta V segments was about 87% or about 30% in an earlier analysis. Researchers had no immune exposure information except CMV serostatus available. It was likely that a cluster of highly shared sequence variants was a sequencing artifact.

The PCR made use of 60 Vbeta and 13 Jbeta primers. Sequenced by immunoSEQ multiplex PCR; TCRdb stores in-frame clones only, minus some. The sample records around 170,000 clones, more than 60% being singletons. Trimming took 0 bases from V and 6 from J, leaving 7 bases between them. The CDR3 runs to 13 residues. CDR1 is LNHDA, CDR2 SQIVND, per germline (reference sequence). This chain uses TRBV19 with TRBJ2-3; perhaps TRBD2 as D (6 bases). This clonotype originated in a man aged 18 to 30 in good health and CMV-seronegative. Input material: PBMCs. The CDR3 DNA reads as TGTGCCAGTAGTATAGAGGCGGGGGATACGCAGTATTTT. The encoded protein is CASSIEAGDTQYF.